This TCR beta chain emerged from a study of cytomegalovirus exposure and HLA in healthy donors. Background on the study: The roughly 110 validation repertoires were produced on the same platform as the approximately 670 repertoires of the first cohort. This was reported in a later analysis. Study-level results: Specificity of three CMV-associated chains for CMV antigens was verified in vitro. Across donors, most TCRs were seen rarely, yet some public ones were widespread.

CDR1 is SGHTS and CDR2 is YDEGEE in the germline V gene. After removal of 0 bases from V and 5 bases from J, the junction contained 6 bases not matched to a gene. The length of the CDR3 is 15 residues. This clone has just one count. Its target is unknown. Libraries were prepared by immunoSEQ multiplex PCR; TCRdb keeps only in-frame clonotypes and omits some of them. The table includes 350,000 or so clones, roughly 88% detected once. The receptor comes from a woman younger than 35 in good health and CMV-seronegative. V usage is TRBV5-8 and J usage is TRBJ2-5; 8 positions agree with TRBD2. Material for sequencing was PBMCs. The CDR3 reads CASSLGLASGETQYF. In DNA form, the CDR3 reads TGTGCCAGCAGCTTGGGACTAGCGTCCGGCGAGACCCAGTACTTC.